Each of the 18 T cell receptor beta chains below was sequenced from the same sample in a study of CD8+CD57+ T cells in acquired aplastic anemia. Profiling of TCR beta VDJ combinations and CDR3 sequences used genomic DNA as template. TCRdb redid the calling of the reads with MiXCR, one entry per CDR3 protein. The sample has around 190,000 distinct CDR3 sequences, around 60% seen once. Sequenced sample: sorted CD4+, CD8+, or CD8+CD57+ T cells (not recorded which) from PBMCs. The receptors originated from a human donor in good health.

This chain connects TRBV20-1 to TRBJ1-2; no firm D call. CDR3 size: 10 residues. Trimming took off 6 bases at V and 4 bases at J, with 6 bases between the two ends. Germline V gives CDR1 DFQATT, CDR2 SNEGSKA (reference sequence). CDR3 protein: CSANFYGYTF. CDR3 nucleotides: TGCAGTGCAAACTTCTATGGCTACACCTTC.

The chain combines TRBV5-5 with TRBJ2-3, with D perhaps assigned TRBD1 or TRBD2 (5 bases each). Germline-derived CDR1 and CDR2 are SGHKS and YYEKEE (reference sequence). V was shortened by 4 bases and J by 4 bases, with 22 bases between the two germline ends. This CDR3 contains 17 residues. CDR3 sequence: CASSQETGGQGADTQYF. The CDR3, as DNA: TGTGCCAGCAGCCAAGAGACGGGCGGGCAGGGTGCAGATACGCAGTATTTT. The entire variable domain, with the rest obtained from reference TRBV5-5 and TRBJ2-3, is as follows: DAGVTQSPTHLIKTRGQQVTLRCSPISGHKSVSWYQQVLGQGPQFIFQYYEKEERGRGNFPDRFSARQFPNYSSELNVNALLLGDSALYLCASSQETGGQGADTQYFGPGTRLTVL.

The V and J genes are TRBV10-1 and TRBJ1-6; tentatively, D is TRBD1 (5 bases). Germline CDR1 is WNHNN and CDR2 is SYGVQD (reference sequence). This CDR3 spans 13 amino acids. Trimming removed 7 bases at V and 11 bases at J, with 15 bases between. The CDR3 bases are TGCGCCAGCAAGGGGCGACAATCGGCACCCCTCCACTTT. It encodes CASKGRQSAPLHF.

This clonotype was recorded at least ten times. The V call is TRBV6-6, the J call TRBJ1-2; perhaps TRBD1 as D (5 bases). CDR1 MNHNY and CDR2 SVGAGI come from the germline V gene (reference sequence). Deletions cut 4 bases from V and 0 bases from J, with 15 bases between. This CDR3 comprises 16 residues. CDR3 nucleotide sequence: TGTGCCAGCAGTTTACTCGACCAGGGAGCTAACTATGGCTACACCTTC. Encoded protein: CASSLLDQGANYGYTF.

This clonotype was counted only a few times. The rearrangement links TRBV19 to TRBJ1-5, with D tentatively TRBD1 (5 bases). V was cut by 5 bases and J by 0 bases, with 8 bases left in between. Germline V gene lookup returns CDR1 LNHDA and CDR2 SQIVND (reference sequence). The CDR3 runs to 14 residues. The CDR3 nucleotides read TGTGCCAGTAGTTCGACAGATAGCAATCAGCCCCAGCATTTT. Protein sequence: CASSSTDSNQPQHF.

This clonotype was detected once. This chain connects TRBV29-1 to TRBJ2-7, with a possible D match to TRBD1 (5 bases). V lost 5 bases to trimming and J lost 2 bases, with 7 bases between them. The CDR3 spans 11 residues. Germline V lookup: CDR1 SQVTM, CDR2 ANQGSEA. Here the CDR3 DNA reads TGCAGCGTTCGACAGACCTACGAGCAGTACTTC. This gives the protein CSVRQTYEQYF.

J is TRBJ2-7 and V is TRBV7-2; the D gene is possibly TRBD1 (6 bases). This CDR3 spans 14 amino acids. Germline V CDR1 and CDR2: SGHTA, FQGNSA. Trimming took 1 base from V and 6 from J, leaving 13 bases between them. CDR3 in amino acids: CASSLGPQGREQYF. The CDR3 nucleotides read TGTGCCAGCAGCTTAGGCCCACAGGGTCGCGAGCAGTACTTC.

The chain carries TRBV24-1 and TRBJ2-5; possible D gene TRBD2, 5 bases. This CDR3 has 14 amino acids. The V end lost 5 bases, the J end lost 1 base, and 10 bases lay between the germline ends. Germline lookup yields CDR1 KGHDR and CDR2 SFDVKD. The CDR3 loop is CATSALDSQETQYF. DNA for the CDR3: TGTGCCACCAGTGCTCTGGACTCCCAAGAGACCCAGTACTTC.

CDR3 nucleotide sequence: TGTGCCAGCTCCAACGTCGGGGGCGTGGGGGAGACCCAGTACTTC. Amino acids: CASSNVGGVGETQYF. The rearrangement uses TRBV7-9 and TRBJ2-5; D may correspond to TRBD1 or TRBD2 (6 bases each). The germline gives CDR1 SEHNR, CDR2 FQNEAQ (reference sequence). V was shortened by 8 bases and J by 5 bases, with 21 bases between the two germline ends. This CDR3 is built from 15 residues.

V usage is TRBV5-1 and J usage is TRBJ2-2, with 8 bases identical to TRBD1. Germline V gene lookup returns CDR1 SGHRS and CDR2 YFSETQ. The CDR3 runs to 15 residues. The J segment lost 3 bases and the V segment lost 0 bases, leaving 1 base of the junction unmatched. This chain's CDR3 is CASSLDRGDTGELFF. The CDR3 nucleotides read TGCGCCAGCAGCTTGGACAGGGGGGACACCGGGGAGCTGTTTTTT.

The chain joins TRBV24-1 to TRBJ1-5; D uncertain. The germline V gene has CDR1 KGHDR and CDR2 SFDVKD. The CDR3 runs 8 residues. Between the trimmed V and J ends, which lost 7 bases and 9 bases, there was a span of 0 bases. CDR3 in DNA: TGTGCCACCAGGCCCCAGCATTTT. Its protein is CATRPQHF.

This clonotype was detected only once. Germline is not matched at one junction end, which may reflect a read error. This rearrangement joins TRBV25-1 to TRBJ1-2; TRBD1 matches at 7 bases. This CDR3 comprises 14 residues. The germline gives CDR1 MGHDK, CDR2 SYGVNS. Here the CDR3 DNA reads TGTGCCAGCAGTGAGATGACAGGGAACTATGACTACACCTTC. Its translation is CASSEMTGNYDYTF.

This clonotype was counted between two and nine times. The rearrangement links TRBV7-3 to TRBJ2-5; 8 nucleotides align to TRBD2. J was trimmed by 1 base and V by 0 bases; bases with no gene match: 1. There are 15 residues in the CDR3. The V gene's germline CDR1 is SGHTA and CDR2 FQGTGA. CDR3 amino acids: CASSLTAGGQETQYF. In DNA form, the CDR3 reads TGTGCCAGCAGCTTAACCGCGGGAGGCCAAGAGACCCAGTACTTC.

This clonotype was seen ten or more times. V and J are TRBV19 and TRBJ1-1; unclear D gene. Germline V gene lookup returns CDR1 LNHDA and CDR2 SQIVND (reference sequence). This CDR3 contains 11 residues. V dropped 7 bases and J dropped 6 bases, with 9 bases sitting between them. The CDR3 DNA reads TGTGCCAGTACTTCTTGGGCTGAAGCTTTCTTT. Translation: CASTSWAEAFF. Variable domain in full (rest from reference TRBV19 and TRBJ1-1): DGGITQSPKYLFRKEGQNVTLSCEQNLNHDAMYWYRQDPGQGLRLIYYSQIVNDFQKGDIAEGYSVSREKKESFPLTVTSAQKNPTAFYLCASTSWAEAFFGQGTRLTVV.

The chain employs TRBV15 and TRBJ1-2; tentatively, D is TRBD1 (5 bases). CDR3 length equals 14 residues. CDR1 and CDR2 from the germline V gene are LNHNV and YYDKDF (reference sequence). Trimming shortened V by 7 bases and J by 4 bases, and 16 bases separated the two germline ends. CDR3 residues: CATTPNRDGYGYTF. Here the CDR3 DNA reads TGTGCCACCACCCCCAACCGGGACGGCTATGGCTACACCTTC.

V is TRBV10-3 and J is TRBJ2-7; D possibly corresponds to TRBD2 (6 bases). The germline V gene has CDR1 ENHRY and CDR2 SYGVKD. V was pared by 1 base and J by 3 bases, with 13 bases between. This CDR3 comprises 15 residues. The CDR3 loop is CAISEWASVSYEQYF. The DNA of the CDR3 is TGTGCCATCAGTGAGTGGGCTAGCGTGAGCTACGAGCAGTACTTC.

This chain uses TRBV20-1 with TRBJ2-7, with unresolved D. The CDR3 sequence is 11 residues long. V was trimmed by 2 bases and J by 3 bases, leaving 5 bases between them. Germline-derived CDR1 and CDR2 are DFQATT and SNEGSKA (reference sequence). The CDR3 region has the DNA TGCAGTGCTAGACCTAACTACGAGCAGTACTTC. It specifies CSARPNYEQYF.

This clonotype was seen many times. This sequence joins TRBV5-6 and TRBJ2-3, with TRBD2 matching over 7 bases. Trimming took 3 bases from V and 2 from J; bases not matched to a gene: 9. CDR3 length: 16 residues. Looked up from germline, CDR1 is SGHDT and CDR2 is YYEEEE. The CDR3 DNA reads TGTGCCAGCAGCTCCTCTCCCCGGGGGGTCACAGATACGCAGTATTTT. Its protein product is CASSSSPRGVTDTQYF.